The clone carrying this TCR beta chain was observed at least ten times. What it binds is unknown. The entry originates in a study of T-cell memory formation after mild COVID-19. CDR1 and CDR2 (germline): MNHNY, SVGAGI (reference sequence). V shed 1 base and J 5 bases; nucleotides not matched to a gene: 7. CDR3 length: 17 residues. Findings and caveats of the study: CD4+ contracting clones lay mainly in CM and EM, CD8+ ones in EMRA. For second-wave clones that peaked at day 37, SARS-CoV-2 specificity went unverified. CD4/CD8 balance held among clones contracting day 15 to 85, and later expanders leaned CD4+.

Constant-segment-primed 5'RACE gave TCR alpha and TCR beta cDNA libraries with sample barcodes and UMIs. TCRdb itself ran the 5' RACE reads through MiXCR, one entry per CDR3 protein. Of some 130,000 distinct CDR3 sequences in the sample, approximately 6.2% are singletons; the top ten hold 2% to 2.5%. This clonotype was obtained from an adult woman who had mild COVID-19 (a few samples of this study predate the infection). Cell type and time point are not known. The sample comprised PBMCs or a T cell subset sorted from them (not recorded which). The J gene is TRBJ1-6, the V gene TRBV6-6, with 8 nucleotides matching TRBD1. CDR3 loop: CASSYFLGTGNNSPLHF. CDR3 nucleotide sequence: TGTGCCAGCAGTTACTTTCTTGGGACAGGCAATAATTCACCCCTCCACTTT.